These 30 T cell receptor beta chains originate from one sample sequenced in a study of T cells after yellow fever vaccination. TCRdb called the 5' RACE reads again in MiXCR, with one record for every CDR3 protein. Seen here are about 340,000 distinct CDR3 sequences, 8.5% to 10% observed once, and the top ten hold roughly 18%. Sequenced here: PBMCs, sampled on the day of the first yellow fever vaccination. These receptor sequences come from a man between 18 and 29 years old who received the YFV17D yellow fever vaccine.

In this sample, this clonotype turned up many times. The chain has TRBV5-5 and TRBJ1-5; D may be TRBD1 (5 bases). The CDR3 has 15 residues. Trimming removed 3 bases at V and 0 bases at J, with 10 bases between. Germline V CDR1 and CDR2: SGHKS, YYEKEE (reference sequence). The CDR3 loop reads CASSSGTSSNQPQHF. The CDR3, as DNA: TGTGCCAGCAGCTCCGGGACTTCTAGCAATCAGCCCCAGCATTTT.

The CDR3 is CASRNQDRGEAFF. In DNA, the CDR3 is TGCGCCAGCAGGAACCAGGATAGGGGTGAAGCTTTCTTT. The J gene is TRBJ1-1, the V gene TRBV4-3; D is possibly TRBD1 (5 bases). The germline CDR1 and CDR2 sequences are LGHNA and YSLEER. The CDR3 extends over 13 amino acids. Trimming left V 6 bases short and J 7 bases short, with 15 bases between.

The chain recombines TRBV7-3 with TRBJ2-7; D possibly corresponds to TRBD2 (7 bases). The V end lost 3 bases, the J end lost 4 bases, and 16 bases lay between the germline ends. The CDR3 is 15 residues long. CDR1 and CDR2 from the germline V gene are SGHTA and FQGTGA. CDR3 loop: CASSLFGGPGYEQYV. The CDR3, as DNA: TGTGCCAGCAGCTTGTTCGGGGGGCCGGGGTACGAGCAGTACGTC.

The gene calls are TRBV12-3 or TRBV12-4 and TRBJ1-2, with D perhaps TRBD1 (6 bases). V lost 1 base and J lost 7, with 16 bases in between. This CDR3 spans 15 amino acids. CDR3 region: CASSLGLRGLAGYTF. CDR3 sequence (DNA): TGTGCCAGCAGTTTAGGACTCCGGGGGCTCGCTGGCTACACCTTC.

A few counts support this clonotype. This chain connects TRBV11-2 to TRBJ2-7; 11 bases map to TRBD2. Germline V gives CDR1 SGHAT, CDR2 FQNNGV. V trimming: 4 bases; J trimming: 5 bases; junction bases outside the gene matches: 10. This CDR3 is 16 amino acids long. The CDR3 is CASSSLAGGLPNEQYV. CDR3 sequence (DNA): TGTGCCAGCAGCTCCTTAGCGGGGGGGCTTCCCAACGAGCAGTACGTC.

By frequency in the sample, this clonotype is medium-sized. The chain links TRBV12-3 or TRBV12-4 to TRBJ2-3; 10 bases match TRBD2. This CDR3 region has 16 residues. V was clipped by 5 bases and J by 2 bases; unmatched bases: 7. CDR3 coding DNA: TGTGCCAGCAGTATCTGGACTAGCGGAGTCACAGATACGCAGTATTTT. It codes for CASSIWTSGVTDTQYF.

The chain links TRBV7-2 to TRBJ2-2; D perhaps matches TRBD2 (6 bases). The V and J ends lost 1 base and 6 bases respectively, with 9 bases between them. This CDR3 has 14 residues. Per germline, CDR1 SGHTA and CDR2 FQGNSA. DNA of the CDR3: TGTGCCAGCAGCTTAGGAGGGAGGTCCGGGGAGCTGTTTTTT. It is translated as CASSLGGRSGELFF.

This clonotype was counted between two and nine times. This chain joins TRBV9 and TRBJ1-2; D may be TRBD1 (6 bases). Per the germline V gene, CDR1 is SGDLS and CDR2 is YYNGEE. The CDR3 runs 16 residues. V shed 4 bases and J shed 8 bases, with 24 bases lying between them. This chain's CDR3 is CASSPRSGQGPGGYTF. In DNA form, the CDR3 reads TGTGCCAGCAGCCCCAGATCGGGACAAGGGCCTGGCGGCTACACCTTC.

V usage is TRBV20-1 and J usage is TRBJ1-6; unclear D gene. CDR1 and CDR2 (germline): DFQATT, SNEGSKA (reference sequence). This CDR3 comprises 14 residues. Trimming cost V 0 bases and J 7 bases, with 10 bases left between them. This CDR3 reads CSARDQTKNSPLHF. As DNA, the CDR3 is TGCAGTGCTAGAGATCAGACTAAGAATTCACCCCTCCACTTT.

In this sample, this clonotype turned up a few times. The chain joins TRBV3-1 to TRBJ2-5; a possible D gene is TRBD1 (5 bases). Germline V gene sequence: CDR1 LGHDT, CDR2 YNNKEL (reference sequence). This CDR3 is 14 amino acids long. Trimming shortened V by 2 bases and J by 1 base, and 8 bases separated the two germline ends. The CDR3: CASSQIGVQETQYF. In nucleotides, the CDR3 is TGTGCCAGCAGCCAAATAGGGGTCCAAGAGACCCAGTACTTC.

CDR3 loop: CASSFDRGLGKLFF. CDR3 sequence (DNA): TGTGCCAGCAGTTTCGACAGGGGGCTTGGGAAACTGTTTTTT. The chain is built from TRBV27 and TRBJ1-4; TRBD1 agrees at 10 bases. The CDR3 has 14 residues. Germline CDR1 is MNHEY and CDR2 is SMNVEV (reference sequence). Trimming cost V 3 bases and J 11 bases; bases outside gene matches: 6.

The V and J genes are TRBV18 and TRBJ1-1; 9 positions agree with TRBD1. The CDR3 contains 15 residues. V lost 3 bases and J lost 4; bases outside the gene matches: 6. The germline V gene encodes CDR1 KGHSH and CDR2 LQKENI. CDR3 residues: CASSPPGQGSTEAFF. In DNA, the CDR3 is TGTGCCAGCTCACCCCCGGGACAGGGAAGCACTGAAGCTTTCTTT.

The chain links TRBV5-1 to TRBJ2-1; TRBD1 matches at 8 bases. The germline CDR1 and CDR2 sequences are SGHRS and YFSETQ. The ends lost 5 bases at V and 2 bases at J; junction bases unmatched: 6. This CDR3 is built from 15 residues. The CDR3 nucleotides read TGCGCCAGCAGTCAGGGGGCCCTAACCTACAATGAGCAGTTCTTC. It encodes CASSQGALTYNEQFF.

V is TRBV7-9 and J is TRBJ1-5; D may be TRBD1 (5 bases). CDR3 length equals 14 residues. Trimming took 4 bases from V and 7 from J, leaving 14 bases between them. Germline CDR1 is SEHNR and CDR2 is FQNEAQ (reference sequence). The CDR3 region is CASSSGRGDQPQHF. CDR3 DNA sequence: TGTGCCAGCAGCTCGGGACGGGGGGACCAGCCCCAGCATTTT.

The CDR3 loop is CASSQWTFNSPLHF. CDR3 coding DNA: TGTGCCAGCAGCCAGTGGACTTTTAATTCACCCCTCCACTTT. The rearrangement joins TRBV4-2 to TRBJ1-6, with no clear D. CDR1 and CDR2 (germline): LGHNA, YNFKEQ. This CDR3 spans 14 amino acids. V was cut by 3 bases and J by 6 bases, with 9 bases left in between.

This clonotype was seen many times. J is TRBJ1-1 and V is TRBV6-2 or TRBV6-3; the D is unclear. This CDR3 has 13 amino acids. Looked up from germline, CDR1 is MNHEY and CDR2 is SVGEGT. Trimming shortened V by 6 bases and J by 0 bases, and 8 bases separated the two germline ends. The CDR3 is CASRDLLNTEAFF. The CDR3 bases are TGTGCCAGCAGGGACCTTTTGAACACTGAAGCTTTCTTT.

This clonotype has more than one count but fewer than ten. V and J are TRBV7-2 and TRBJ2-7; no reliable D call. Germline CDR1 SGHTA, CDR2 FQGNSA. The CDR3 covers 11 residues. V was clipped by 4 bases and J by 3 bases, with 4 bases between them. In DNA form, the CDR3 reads TGTGCCAGCAGCTCCCTCTACGAGCAGTACTTC. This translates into CASSSLYEQYF.

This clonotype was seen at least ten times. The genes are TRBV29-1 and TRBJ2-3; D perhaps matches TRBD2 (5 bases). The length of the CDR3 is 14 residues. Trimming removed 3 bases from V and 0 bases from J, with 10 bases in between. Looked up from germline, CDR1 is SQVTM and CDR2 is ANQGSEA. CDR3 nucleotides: TGCAGCGTTGAGAGGGTGCCGAGCACAGATACGCAGTATTTT. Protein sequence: CSVERVPSTDTQYF.

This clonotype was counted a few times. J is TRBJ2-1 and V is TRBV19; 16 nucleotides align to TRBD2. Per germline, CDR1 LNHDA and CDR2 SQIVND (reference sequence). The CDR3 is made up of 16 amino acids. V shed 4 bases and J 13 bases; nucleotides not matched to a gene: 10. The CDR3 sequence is CASSTTGTSGGAIQFF. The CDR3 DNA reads TGTGCCAGTAGTACAACCGGGACTAGCGGGGGGGCAATACAGTTCTTC.

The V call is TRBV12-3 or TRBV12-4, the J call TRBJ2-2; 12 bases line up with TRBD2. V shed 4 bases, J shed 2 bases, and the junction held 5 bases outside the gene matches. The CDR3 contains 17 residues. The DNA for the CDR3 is TGTGCCAGCAGTTCAGTGACTAGCGGGGGAAACACCGGGGAGCTGTTTTTT. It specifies CASSSVTSGGNTGELFF.

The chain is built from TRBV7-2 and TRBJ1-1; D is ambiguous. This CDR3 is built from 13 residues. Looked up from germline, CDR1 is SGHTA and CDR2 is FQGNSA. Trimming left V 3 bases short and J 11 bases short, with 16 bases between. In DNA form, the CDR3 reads TGTGCCAGCAGCTTGGAGATCCGAGGCTCGGCTTTCTTT. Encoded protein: CASSLEIRGSAFF.

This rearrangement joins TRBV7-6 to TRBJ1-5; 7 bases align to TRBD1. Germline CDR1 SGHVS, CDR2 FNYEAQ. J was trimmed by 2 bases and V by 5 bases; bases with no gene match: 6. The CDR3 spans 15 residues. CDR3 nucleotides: TGTGCCAGCAGCCGCACAGGGGACCGCAATCAGCCCCAGCATTTT. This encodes CASSRTGDRNQPQHF.

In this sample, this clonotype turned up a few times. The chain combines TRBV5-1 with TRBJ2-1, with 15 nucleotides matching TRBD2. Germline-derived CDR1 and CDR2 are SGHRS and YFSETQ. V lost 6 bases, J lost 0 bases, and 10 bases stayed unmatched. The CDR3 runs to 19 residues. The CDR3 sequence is CASKSGTSGGISSYNEQFF. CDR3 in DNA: TGCGCCAGCAAGTCCGGGACTAGCGGGGGGATAAGCTCCTACAATGAGCAGTTCTTC. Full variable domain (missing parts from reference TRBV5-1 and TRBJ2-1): KAGVTQTPRYLIKTRGQQVTLSCSPISGHRSVSWYQQTPGQGLQFLFEYFSETQRNKGNFPGRFSGRQFSNSRSEMNVSTLELGDSALYLCASKSGTSGGISSYNEQFFGPGTRLTVL.

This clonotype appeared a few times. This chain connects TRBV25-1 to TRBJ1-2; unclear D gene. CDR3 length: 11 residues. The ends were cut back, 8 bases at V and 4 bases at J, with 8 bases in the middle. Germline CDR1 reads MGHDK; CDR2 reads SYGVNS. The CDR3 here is CASASGYGYTF. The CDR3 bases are TGTGCCAGCGCCTCGGGCTATGGCTACACCTTC.

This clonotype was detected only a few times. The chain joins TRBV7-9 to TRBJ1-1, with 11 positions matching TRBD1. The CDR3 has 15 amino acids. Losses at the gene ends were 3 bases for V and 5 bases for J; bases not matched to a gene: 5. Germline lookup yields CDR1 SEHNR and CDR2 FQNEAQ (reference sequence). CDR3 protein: CASSLDRGPGTEAFF. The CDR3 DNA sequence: TGTGCCAGCAGCTTGGACAGGGGGCCCGGTACTGAAGCTTTCTTT.

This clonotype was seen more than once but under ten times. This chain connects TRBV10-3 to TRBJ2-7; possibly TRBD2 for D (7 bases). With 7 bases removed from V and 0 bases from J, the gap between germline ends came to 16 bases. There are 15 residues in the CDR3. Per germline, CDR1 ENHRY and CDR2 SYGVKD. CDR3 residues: CAIKGRGTHSYEQYF. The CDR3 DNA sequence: TGTGCCATCAAGGGGAGGGGGACTCACTCCTACGAGCAGTACTTC.

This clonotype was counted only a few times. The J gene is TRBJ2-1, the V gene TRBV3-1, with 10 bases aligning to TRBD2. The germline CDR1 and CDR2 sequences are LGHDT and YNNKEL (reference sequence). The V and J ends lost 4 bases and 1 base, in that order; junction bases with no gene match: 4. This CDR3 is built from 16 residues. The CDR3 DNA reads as TGTGCCAGCAGCCGGACTAGCGGTCGTTCCTACAATGAGCAGTTCTTC. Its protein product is CASSRTSGRSYNEQFF.

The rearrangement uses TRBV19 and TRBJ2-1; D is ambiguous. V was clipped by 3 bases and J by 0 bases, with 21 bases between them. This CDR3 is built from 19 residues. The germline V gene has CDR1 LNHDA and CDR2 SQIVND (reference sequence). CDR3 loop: CASSMPRGGHPHSYNEQFF. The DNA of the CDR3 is TGTGCCAGTAGTATGCCCCGTGGCGGTCACCCCCACTCCTACAATGAGCAGTTCTTC.

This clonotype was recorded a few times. Written as DNA, the CDR3 is TGTGCCAGCAGCTTAGGTGGGCAGGGGTATAGGCGTGGCTACACCTTC. Protein product: CASSLGGQGYRRGYTF. The chain employs TRBV11-2 and TRBJ1-2, with TRBD1 as a possible D gene (6 bases). The germline CDR1 and CDR2 sequences are SGHAT and FQNNGV. The V and J ends lost 1 base and 7 bases respectively, with 19 bases between them. This CDR3 region has 16 residues.

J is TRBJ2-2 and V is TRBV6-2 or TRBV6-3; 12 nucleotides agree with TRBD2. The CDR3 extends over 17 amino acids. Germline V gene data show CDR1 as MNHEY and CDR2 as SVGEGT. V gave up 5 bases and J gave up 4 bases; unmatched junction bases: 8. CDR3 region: CASSPTTSGGPTGELFF. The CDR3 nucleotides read TGTGCCAGCAGTCCCACGACTAGCGGGGGACCCACCGGGGAGCTGTTTTTT.